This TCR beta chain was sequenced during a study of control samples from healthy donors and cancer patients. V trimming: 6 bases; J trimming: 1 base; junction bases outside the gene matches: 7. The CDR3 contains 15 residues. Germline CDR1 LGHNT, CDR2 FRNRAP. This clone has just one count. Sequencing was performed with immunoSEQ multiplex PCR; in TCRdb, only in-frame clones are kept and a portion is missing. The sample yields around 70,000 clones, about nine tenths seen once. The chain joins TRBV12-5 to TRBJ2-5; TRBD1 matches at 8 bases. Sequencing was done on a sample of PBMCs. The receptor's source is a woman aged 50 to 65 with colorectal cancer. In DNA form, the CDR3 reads TGTGCTAGTGGCTCCGGACAGGGTATCCAAGAGACCCAGTACTTC. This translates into CASGSGQGIQETQYF.